A single sample gave rise to the 9 T cell receptor beta chains below, sequenced in a study of shared clonotypes between healthy human individuals. Naive CD8 cells comprised CD45RO-negative, CCR7-positively selected cells, excluding terminally differentiated effector memory CD45RA+ cells. Profiling relied on immunoSEQ multiplex PCR, and the TCRdb table lists in-frame clones only, not all of them. The sample shows around 2,000,000 clones, 85% to 95% of them seen only once. The specimen was naive CD8+ T cells sorted from blood. These receptors were collected from a young man in good health.

The chain carries TRBV15 and TRBJ1-2; possible D gene TRBD1, 5 bases. Looked up from germline, CDR1 is LNHNV and CDR2 is YYDKDF (reference sequence). The CDR3 length is 15 residues. V was shortened by 0 bases and J by 4 bases, with 12 bases between the two germline ends. CDR3 in DNA: TGTGCCACCAGCAGAGATCATGGGGGGGGCTATGGCTACACCTTC. The encoded protein is CATSRDHGGGYGYTF.

This clone was recorded once. The CDR3: CASSETGTGLDTQYF. The CDR3 DNA follows: TGTGCCAGCAGCGAGACGGGGACAGGCTTAGATACGCAGTATTTT. The chain joins TRBV9 to TRBJ2-3; TRBD1 matches at 8 bases. The CDR3 contains 15 residues. Germline V gene data show CDR1 as SGDLS and CDR2 as YYNGEE. V shed 3 bases, J shed 5 bases, and the junction held 8 bases outside the gene matches. The whole variable domain, remainder taken from reference TRBV9 and TRBJ2-3, is DSGVTQTPKHLITATGQRVTLRCSPRSGDLSVYWYQQSLDQGLQFLIQYYNGEERAKGNILERFSAQQFPDLHSELNLSSLELGDSALYFCASSETGTGLDTQYFGPGTRLTVL.

The chain uses TRBV29-1 and TRBJ1-2; D remains ambiguous. CDR1 and CDR2 (germline): SQVTM, ANQGSEA. This CDR3 comprises 13 residues. The V and J ends lost 7 bases and 4 bases respectively, with 16 bases between them. In nucleotides, the CDR3 is TGCAGCGCGGATATTATGGATAGCTATGGCTACACCTTC. As protein: CSADIMDSYGYTF.

The chain links TRBV7-9 to TRBJ2-7; D call uncertain. Germline V CDR1 and CDR2: SEHNR, FQNEAQ (reference sequence). This CDR3 is built from 12 residues. V shed 5 bases and J shed 5 bases, with 10 bases lying between them. The CDR3 sequence: CASSRGGNEQYF. DNA of the CDR3: TGTGCCAGCAGCCGAGGTGGCAACGAGCAGTACTTC.

The chain joins TRBV7-9 to TRBJ2-3; 7 nucleotides match TRBD2. Germline CDR1 is SEHNR and CDR2 is FQNEAQ (reference sequence). The CDR3 is 15 amino acids. The V and J ends lost 3 bases and 5 bases, in that order; junction bases with no gene match: 8. The CDR3 DNA reads as TGTGCCAGCAGCTTTTCCCGACTAGCCCAAGATACGCAGTATTTT. This translates into CASSFSRLAQDTQYF.

The chain uses TRBV28 and TRBJ1-2; TRBD1 matches at 7 bases. Germline V lookup: CDR1 MDHEN, CDR2 SYDVKM. J gave up 10 bases and V 5 bases, and 7 bases lay outside the gene matches. CDR3 length equals 12 residues. CDR3 amino acids: CASSPGQWDYTF. The CDR3 DNA reads as TGTGCCAGCAGTCCGGGACAGTGGGACTACACCTTC.

The V and J genes are TRBV2 and TRBJ1-2, with 9 bases aligning to TRBD1. The CDR3 length is 14 residues. The V gene's germline CDR1 is SNHLY and CDR2 FYNNEI. The V gene end was trimmed by 7 bases and the J gene end by 2 bases; junction bases not matched to a gene: 5. The CDR3 region is CASKPGQGNYGYTF. CDR3 bases: TGTGCCAGCAAACCGGGACAGGGAAACTATGGCTACACCTTC.

Of note for this clone: In the same sample, other DNA sequences code for this CDR3. The genes are TRBV7-9 and TRBJ2-2; D may be TRBD1 or TRBD2 (5 bases each). Between the trimmed V and J ends, which lost 5 bases and 0 bases, there was a span of 7 bases. The CDR3 runs 14 residues. CDR1 and CDR2 (germline): SEHNR, FQNEAQ (reference sequence). The DNA for the CDR3 is TGTGCCAGCAGCGGGACCGCGAACACCGGGGAGCTGTTTTTT. Translating it yields CASSGTANTGELFF.

This chain links TRBV2 with TRBJ1-2; D not certain. This CDR3 spans 12 amino acids. V lost 6 bases and J 1 base, leaving 6 bases between the germline ends. Germline V gene lookup returns CDR1 SNHLY and CDR2 FYNNEI. The CDR3 sequence is CASRVLNYGYTF. Written as DNA, the CDR3 is TGTGCCAGCAGAGTTCTTAACTATGGCTACACCTTC.